The present TCR beta chain was sequenced within a study of siplizumab effects on memory and regulatory T cells (dated by TCRdb to between 2018 and 2021). General notes on the study: The study examined how the anti-CD2 antibody siplizumab affects alloreactive T-cell subsets in allogeneic mixed lymphocyte reactions built from human PBMCs. The research as a whole found: Siplizumab significantly reduced the cumulative frequency of alloreactive sequences traceable to unstimulated CD4+ memory T cells. Greater diversity appeared to be present in unstimulated naive T cells than in memory T cells, and a substantial contribution to the alloresponse seemed to be made by naive cells. The suppressive function of proliferating Tregs from siplizumab cultures was not functionally confirmed. Because sequences below about 10^-5 frequency were poorly captured, only a minor fraction of alloreactive clones could be mapped to unstimulated subsets. Among mappable alloreactive CD4+ clones, the Treg-derived fraction averaged approximately 69% with siplizumab versus 25% to 30% in control reactions. For roughly 80-97% of proliferating CD4+ or CD8+ clones, no naive or memory phenotype could be assigned.

Receptor amplification or capture employed the immunoSEQ multiplex PCR assay. Roughly 10^5 TCR templates per sample were assayed on the deep sequencing platform. Genomic DNA extracted from sorted T cells was used for TCRbeta CDR3 sequencing. On the authors' methods: The R programming language was used for the clonal analysis of the TCRbeta CDR3 data. Alloreactive CD4+ and CD8+ clones were defined by comparing unstimulated samples with post-reaction CFSE-low samples. By matching sequences to the repertoires of sorted unstimulated Treg and non-Treg cells, each alloreactive CD4+ clone was assigned a regulatory or non-regulatory origin. The table comes from immuneACCESS by way of TCRdb, which keeps in-frame sequences with V and J called. Part of the clones is missing from these tables; in studies checked, under half for an unresolved V gene and the rest for unknown reasons. For V, J and clone size, that table is used; D and trimming come from the DNA. Here the sample has some 80,000 clones; more than 85% occur a single time. Around 20% of the sample goes to the ten largest clones.

Comment on this clone: It lacks a known antigen. Qualities for individual bases were not recorded, and no much larger clone is one base off.

Sorted unstimulated T cells, along with proliferating T cells recovered from mixed lymphocyte reactions, underwent TCRbeta CDR3 sequencing. Fresh whole blood from around 11 HLA-typed healthy donors was used to isolate PBMCs. The germline ends are 12 bases apart after V is trimmed by 2 bases and J by 0 bases. The germline V gene provides CDR1 SGHDT and CDR2 YYEEEE. Taken from cysteine to phenylalanine, the CDR3 has 16 residues. Solely the CDR3 DNA is kept, with 48 bases framed from the first base. Source material: CD8+ T cells sorted from blood. The chain is assembled from TRBV5-6 and TRBJ1-5; matching of 5 bases hints at TRBD1 as the D gene. The source of this sequence is a human donor in good health. The CDR3 in this case is CASSFGDVNSNQPQHF. The DNA reads as follows: TGTGCCAGCAGCTTCGGGGACGTCAATAGCAATCAGCCCCAGCATTTT.